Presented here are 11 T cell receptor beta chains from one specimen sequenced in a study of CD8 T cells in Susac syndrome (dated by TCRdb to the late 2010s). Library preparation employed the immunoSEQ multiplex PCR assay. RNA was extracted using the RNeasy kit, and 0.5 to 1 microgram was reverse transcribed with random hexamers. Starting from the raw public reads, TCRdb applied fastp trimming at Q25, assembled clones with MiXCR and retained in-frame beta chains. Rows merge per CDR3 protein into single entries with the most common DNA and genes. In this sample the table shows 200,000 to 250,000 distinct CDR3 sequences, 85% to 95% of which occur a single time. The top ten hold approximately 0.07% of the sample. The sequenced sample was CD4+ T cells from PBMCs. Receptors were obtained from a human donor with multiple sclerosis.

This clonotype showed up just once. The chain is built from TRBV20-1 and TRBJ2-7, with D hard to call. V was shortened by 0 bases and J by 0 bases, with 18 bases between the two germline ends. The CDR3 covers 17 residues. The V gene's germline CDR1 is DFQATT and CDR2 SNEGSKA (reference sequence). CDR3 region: CSARDSLKGTSSYEQYF. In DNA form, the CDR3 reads TGCAGTGCTAGAGACAGCCTCAAGGGAACAAGCTCCTACGAGCAGTACTTC.

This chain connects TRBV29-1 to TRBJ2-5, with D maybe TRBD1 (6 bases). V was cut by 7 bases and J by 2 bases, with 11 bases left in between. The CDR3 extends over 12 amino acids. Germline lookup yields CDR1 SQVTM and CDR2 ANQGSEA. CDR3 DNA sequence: TGCAGCGCCAGACAGGCGCAAGAGACCCAGTACTTC. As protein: CSARQAQETQYF.

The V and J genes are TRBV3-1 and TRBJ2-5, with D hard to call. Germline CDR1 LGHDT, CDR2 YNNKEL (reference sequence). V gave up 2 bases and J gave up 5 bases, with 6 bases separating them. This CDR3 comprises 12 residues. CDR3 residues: CASSQLFETQYF. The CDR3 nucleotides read TGTGCCAGCAGCCAACTGTTCGAGACCCAGTACTTC.

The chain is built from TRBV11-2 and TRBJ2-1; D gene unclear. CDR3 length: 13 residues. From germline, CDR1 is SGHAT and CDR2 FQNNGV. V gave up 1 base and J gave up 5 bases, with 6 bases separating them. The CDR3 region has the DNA TGTGCCAGCAGCTTAGGGAGAAACAATGAGCAGTTCTTC. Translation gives CASSLGRNNEQFF.

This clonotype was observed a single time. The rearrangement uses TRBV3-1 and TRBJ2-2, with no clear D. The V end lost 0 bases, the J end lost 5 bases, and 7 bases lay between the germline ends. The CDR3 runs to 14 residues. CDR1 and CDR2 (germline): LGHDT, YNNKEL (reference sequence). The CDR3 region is CASSQEGRTGELFF. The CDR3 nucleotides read TGTGCCAGCAGCCAAGAGGGAAGGACCGGGGAGCTGTTTTTT.

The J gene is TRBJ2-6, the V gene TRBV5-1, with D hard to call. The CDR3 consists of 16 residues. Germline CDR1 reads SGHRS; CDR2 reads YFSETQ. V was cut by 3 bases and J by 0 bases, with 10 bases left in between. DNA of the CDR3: TGCGCCAGCAGCTCGAGAATAAGCTCTGGGGCCAACGTCCTGACTTTC. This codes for CASSSRISSGANVLTF.

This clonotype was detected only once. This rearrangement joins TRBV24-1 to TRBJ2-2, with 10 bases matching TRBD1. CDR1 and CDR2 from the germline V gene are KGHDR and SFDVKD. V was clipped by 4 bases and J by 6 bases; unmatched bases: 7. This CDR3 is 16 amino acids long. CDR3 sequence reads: CATSETGTGVAGELFF. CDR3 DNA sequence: TGTGCCACCAGTGAGACCGGGACAGGGGTGGCCGGGGAGCTGTTTTTT.

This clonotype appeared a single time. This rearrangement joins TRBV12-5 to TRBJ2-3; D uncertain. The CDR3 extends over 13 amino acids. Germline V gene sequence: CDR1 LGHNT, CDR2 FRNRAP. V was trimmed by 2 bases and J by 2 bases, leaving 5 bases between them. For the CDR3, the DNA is TGTGCTAGTGGTTTGCCAACCACAGATACGCAGTATTTT. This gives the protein CASGLPTTDTQYF.

In DNA form, the CDR3 reads TGTGCCATCAGTGCAGGGAACCAAGAGACCCAGTACTTC. Translating it yields CAISAGNQETQYF. This chain joins TRBV10-3 and TRBJ2-5; weak D call: TRBD1 (5 bases). The CDR3 totals 13 residues. The V end was cut by 4 bases, the J end by 0 bases, with 6 bases between. CDR1 and CDR2 from the germline V gene are ENHRY and SYGVKD.

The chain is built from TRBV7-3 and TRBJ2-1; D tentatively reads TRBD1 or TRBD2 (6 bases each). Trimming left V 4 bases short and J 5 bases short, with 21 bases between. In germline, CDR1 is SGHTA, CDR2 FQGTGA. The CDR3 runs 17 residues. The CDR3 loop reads CASSSSRDLGGNNEQFF. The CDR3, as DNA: TGTGCCAGCAGCTCATCCCGGGACTTAGGGGGAAACAATGAGCAGTTCTTC.

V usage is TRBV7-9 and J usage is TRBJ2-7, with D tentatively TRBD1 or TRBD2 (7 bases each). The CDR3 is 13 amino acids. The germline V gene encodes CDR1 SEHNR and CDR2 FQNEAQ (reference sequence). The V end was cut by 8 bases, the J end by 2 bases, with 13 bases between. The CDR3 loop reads CASGRGRTYEQYF. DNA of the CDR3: TGTGCCAGCGGGAGGGGGCGTACCTACGAGCAGTACTTC. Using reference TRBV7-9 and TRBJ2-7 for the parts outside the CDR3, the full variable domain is DTGVSQNPRHKITKRGQNVTFRCDPISEHNRLYWYRQTLGQGPEFLTYFQNEAQLEKSRLLSDRFSAERPKGSFSTLEIQRTEQGDSAMYLCASGRGRTYEQYFGPGTRLTVT.